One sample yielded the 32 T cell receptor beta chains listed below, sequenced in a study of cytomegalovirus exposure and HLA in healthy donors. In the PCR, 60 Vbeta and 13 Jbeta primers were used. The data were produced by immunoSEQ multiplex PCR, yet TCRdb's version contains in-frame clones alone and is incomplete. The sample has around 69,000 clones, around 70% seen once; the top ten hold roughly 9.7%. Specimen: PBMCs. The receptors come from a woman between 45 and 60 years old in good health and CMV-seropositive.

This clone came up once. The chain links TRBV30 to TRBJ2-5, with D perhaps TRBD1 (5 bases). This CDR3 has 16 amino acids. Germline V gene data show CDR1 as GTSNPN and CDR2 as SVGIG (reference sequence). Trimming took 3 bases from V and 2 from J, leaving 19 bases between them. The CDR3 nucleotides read TGTGCCTGGAGCACAACCGACAGCCTTGGACAAGAGACCCAGTACTTC. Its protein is CAWSTTDSLGQETQYF.

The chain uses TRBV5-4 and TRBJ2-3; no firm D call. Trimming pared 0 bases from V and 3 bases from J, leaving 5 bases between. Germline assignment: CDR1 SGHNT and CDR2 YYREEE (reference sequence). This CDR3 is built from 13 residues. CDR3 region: CASSLAQTDTQYF. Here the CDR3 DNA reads TGTGCCAGCAGCTTGGCACAGACAGATACGCAGTATTTT.

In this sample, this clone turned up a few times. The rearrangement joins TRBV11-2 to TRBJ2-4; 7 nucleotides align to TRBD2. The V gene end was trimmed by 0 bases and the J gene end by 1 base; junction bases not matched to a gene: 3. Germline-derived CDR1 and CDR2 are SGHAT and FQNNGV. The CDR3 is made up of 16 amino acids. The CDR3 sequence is CASSLDWGGAKNIQYF. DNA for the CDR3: TGTGCCAGCAGCTTAGATTGGGGAGGGGCCAAAAACATTCAGTACTTC.

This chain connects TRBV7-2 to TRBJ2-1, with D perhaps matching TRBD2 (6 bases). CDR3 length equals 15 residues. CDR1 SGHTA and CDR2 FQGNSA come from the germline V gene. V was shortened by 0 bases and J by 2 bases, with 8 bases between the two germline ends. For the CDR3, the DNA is TGTGCCAGCAGCTTAGCTAGCGGAGCCTACAATGAGCAGTTCTTC. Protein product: CASSLASGAYNEQFF. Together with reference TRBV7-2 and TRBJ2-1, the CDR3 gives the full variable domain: GAGVSQSPSNKVTEKGKDVELRCDPISGHTALYWYRQSLGQGLEFLIYFQGNSAPDKSGLPSDRFSAERTGGSVSTLTIQRTQQEDSAVYLCASSLASGAYNEQFFGPGTRLTVL.

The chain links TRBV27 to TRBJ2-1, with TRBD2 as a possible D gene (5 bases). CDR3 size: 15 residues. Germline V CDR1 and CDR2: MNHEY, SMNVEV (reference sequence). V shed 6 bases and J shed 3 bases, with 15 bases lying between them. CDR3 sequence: CASSLLRGGYNEQFF. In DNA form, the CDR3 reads TGTGCCAGCAGCCTGTTGAGAGGAGGCTACAATGAGCAGTTCTTC.

CDR3 nucleotides: TGCAGCGTTGAAAGGGCAGGGGACACTGAAGCTTTCTTT. This translates into CSVERAGDTEAFF. V is TRBV29-1 and J is TRBJ1-1; D is possibly TRBD1 (6 bases). The V and J ends lost 2 bases and 3 bases respectively, with 10 bases between them. The germline CDR1 and CDR2 sequences are SQVTM and ANQGSEA. This CDR3 comprises 13 residues.

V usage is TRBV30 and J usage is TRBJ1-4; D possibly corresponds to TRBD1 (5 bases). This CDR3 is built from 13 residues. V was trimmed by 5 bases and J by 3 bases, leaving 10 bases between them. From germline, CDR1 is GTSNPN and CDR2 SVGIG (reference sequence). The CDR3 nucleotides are TGTGCCTGGGGAGGGGCAGCTAATGAAAAACTGTTTTTT. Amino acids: CAWGGAANEKLFF.

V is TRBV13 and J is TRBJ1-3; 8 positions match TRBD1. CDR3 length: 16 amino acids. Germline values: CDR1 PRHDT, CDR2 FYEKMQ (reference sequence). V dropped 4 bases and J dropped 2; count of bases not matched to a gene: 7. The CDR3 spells CASSSRQGRAGNTIYF. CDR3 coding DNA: TGTGCCAGCAGCTCGAGACAGGGGAGGGCTGGAAACACCATATATTTT.

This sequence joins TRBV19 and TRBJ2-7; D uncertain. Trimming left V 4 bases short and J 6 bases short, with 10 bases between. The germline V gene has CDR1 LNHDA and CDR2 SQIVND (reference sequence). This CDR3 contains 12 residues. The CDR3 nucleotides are TGTGCCAGTAGTACTCTAGGAACCGAGCAGTACTTC. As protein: CASSTLGTEQYF. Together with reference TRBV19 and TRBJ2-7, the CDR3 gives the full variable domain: DGGITQSPKYLFRKEGQNVTLSCEQNLNHDAMYWYRQDPGQGLRLIYYSQIVNDFQKGDIAEGYSVSREKKESFPLTVTSAQKNPTAFYLCASSTLGTEQYFGPGTRLTVT.

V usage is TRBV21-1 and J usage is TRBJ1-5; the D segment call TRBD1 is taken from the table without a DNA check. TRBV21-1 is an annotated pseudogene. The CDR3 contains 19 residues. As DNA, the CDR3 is TGTGCCAGCAGCAATGGGACTTCGGGGACAGGGGGTAACAATCAGCCCCAGCATTTT. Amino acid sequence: CASSNGTSGTGGNNQPQHF.

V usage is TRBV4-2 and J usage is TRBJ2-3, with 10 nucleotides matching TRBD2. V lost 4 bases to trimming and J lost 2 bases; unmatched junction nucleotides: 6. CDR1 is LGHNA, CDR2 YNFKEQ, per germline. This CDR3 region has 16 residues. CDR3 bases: TGTGCCAGCAGCCCCCTAGCGGGAGTCGCCACAGATACGCAGTATTTT. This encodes CASSPLAGVATDTQYF.

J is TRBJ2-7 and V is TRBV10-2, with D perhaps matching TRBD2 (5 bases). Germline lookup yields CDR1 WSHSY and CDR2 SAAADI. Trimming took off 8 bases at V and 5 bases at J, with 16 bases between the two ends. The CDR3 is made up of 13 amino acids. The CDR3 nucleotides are TGCGCCAGCGGAGGTATAGGTCGCAACGAGCAGTACTTC. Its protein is CASGGIGRNEQYF.

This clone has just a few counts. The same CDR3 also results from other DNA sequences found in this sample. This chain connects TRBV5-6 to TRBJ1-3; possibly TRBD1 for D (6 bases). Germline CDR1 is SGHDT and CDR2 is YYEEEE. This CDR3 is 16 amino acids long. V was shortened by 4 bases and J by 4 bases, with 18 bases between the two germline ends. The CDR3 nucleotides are TGTGCCAGCAGCAAACCGGGGACACTTAAAGGAAACACCATATATTTT. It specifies CASSKPGTLKGNTIYF. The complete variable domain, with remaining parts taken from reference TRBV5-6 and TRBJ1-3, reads DAGVTQSPTHLIKTRGQQVTLRCSPKSGHDTVSWYQQALGQGPQFIFQYYEEEERQRGNFPDRFSGHQFPNYSSELNVNALLLGDSALYLCASSKPGTLKGNTIYFGEGSWLTVV.

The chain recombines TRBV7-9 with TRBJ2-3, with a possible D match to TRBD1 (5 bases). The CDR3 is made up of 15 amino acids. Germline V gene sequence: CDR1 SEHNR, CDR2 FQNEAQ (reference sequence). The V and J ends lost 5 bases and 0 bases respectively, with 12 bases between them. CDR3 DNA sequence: TGTGCCAGCAGCAACCCGACAGATAGCACAGATACGCAGTATTTT. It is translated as CASSNPTDSTDTQYF.

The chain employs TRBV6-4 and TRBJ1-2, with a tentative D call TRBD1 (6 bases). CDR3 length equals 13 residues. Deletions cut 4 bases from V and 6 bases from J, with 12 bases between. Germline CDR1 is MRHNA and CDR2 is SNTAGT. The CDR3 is CASSGQAGDGYTF. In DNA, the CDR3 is TGTGCCAGCAGTGGACAGGCAGGTGATGGCTACACCTTC.

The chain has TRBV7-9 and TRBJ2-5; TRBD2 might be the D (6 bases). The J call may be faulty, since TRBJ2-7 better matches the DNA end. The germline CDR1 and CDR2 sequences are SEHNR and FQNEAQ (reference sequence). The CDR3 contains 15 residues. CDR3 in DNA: TGTGCCAGCAGTAACATTCGGGGACTTTCCTACGAGCAGTACTTC. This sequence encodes CASSNIRGLSYEQYF.

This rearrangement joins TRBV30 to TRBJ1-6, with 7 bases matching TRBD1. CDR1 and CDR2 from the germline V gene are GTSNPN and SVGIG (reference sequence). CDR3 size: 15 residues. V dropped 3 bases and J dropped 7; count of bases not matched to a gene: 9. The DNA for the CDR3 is TGTGCCTGGAGGGCCCCCGGGACAGCCAATTCACCCCTCCACTTT. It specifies CAWRAPGTANSPLHF. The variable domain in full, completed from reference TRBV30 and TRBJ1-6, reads SQTIHQWPATLVQPVGSPLSLECTVEGTSNPNLYWYRQAAGRGLQLLFYSVGIGQISSEVPQNLSASRPQDRQFILSSKKLLLSDSGFYLCAWRAPGTANSPLHFGNGTRLTVT.

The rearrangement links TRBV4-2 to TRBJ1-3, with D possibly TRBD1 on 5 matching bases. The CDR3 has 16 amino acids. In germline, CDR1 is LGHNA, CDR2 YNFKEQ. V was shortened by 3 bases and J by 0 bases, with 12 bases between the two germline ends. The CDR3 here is CASSQERGFSGNTIYF. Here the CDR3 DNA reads TGTGCCAGCAGCCAGGAAAGGGGTTTCTCTGGAAACACCATATATTTT.

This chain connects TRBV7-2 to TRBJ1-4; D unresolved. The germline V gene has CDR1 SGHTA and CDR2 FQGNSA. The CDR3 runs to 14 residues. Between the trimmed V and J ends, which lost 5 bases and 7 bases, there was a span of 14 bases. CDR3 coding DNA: TGTGCCAGCAGCGATGGCGGGGTTACTGAAAAACTGTTTTTT. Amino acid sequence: CASSDGGVTEKLFF.

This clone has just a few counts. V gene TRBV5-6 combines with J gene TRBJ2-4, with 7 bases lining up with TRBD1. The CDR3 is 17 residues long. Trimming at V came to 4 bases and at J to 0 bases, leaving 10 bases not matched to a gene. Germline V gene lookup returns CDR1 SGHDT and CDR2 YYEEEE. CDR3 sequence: CASSLDQDRLAKNIQYF. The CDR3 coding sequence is TGTGCCAGCAGCCTGGACCAGGACAGGTTAGCCAAAAACATTCAGTACTTC.

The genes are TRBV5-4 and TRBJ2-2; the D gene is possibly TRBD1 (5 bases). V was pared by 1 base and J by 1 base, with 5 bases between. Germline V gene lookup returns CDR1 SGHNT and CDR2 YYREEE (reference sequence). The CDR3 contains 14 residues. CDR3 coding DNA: TGTGCCAGCAGCTTGCAGGGGAACACCGGGGAGCTGTTTTTT. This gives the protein CASSLQGNTGELFF.

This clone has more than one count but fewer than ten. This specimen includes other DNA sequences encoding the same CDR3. The DNA for the CDR3 is TGTGCCAGCAGCTTAGGACAGAGCACAGATACGCAGTATTTT. It translates to CASSLGQSTDTQYF. This chain joins TRBV11-3 and TRBJ2-3; possibly TRBD1 for D (5 bases). V was trimmed by 1 base and J by 0 bases, leaving 5 bases between them. Germline V gene data show CDR1 as SGHNT and CDR2 as YENEEA. The CDR3 contains 14 residues.

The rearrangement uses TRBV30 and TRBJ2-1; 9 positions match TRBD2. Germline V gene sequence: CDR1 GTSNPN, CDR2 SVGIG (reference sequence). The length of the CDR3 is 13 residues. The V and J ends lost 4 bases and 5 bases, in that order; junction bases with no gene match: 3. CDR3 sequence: CAWNPSGNNEQFF. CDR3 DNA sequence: TGTGCCTGGAACCCTAGCGGGAACAATGAGCAGTTCTTC.

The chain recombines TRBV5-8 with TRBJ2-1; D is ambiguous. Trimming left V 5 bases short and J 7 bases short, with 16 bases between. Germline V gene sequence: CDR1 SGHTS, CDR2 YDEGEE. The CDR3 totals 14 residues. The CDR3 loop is CASSSLIEWNEQFF. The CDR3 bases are TGTGCCAGCAGTTCCTTGATTGAGTGGAATGAGCAGTTCTTC.

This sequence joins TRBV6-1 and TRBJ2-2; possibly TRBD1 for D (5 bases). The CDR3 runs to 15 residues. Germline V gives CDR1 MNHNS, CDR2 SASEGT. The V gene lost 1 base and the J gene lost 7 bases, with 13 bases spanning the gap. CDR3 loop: CASSEGEGAVGELFF. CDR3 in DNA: TGTGCCAGCAGTGAAGGAGAAGGGGCCGTCGGGGAGCTGTTTTTT.

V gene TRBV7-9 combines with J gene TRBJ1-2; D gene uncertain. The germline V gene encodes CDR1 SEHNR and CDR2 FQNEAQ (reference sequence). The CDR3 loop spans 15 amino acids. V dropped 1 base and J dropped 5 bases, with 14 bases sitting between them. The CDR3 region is CASSLVQVSLYGYTF. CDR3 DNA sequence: TGTGCCAGCAGCTTAGTTCAGGTCAGCTTATATGGCTACACCTTC.

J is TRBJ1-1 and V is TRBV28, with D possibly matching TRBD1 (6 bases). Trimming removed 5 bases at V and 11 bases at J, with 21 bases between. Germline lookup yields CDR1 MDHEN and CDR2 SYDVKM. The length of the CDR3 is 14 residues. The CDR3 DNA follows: TGTGCCAGCAGTCTTCCTGGACAGCCGCCTTCTGCTTTCTTT. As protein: CASSLPGQPPSAFF.

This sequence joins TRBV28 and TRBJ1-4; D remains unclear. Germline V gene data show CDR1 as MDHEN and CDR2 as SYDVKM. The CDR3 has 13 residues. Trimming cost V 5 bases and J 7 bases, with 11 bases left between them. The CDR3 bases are TGTGCCAGCAGTAGTAGACAAATTGAAAAACTGTTTTTT. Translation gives CASSSRQIEKLFF. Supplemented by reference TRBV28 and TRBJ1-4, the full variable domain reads DVKVTQSSRYLVKRTGEKVFLECVQDMDHENMFWYRQDPGLGLRLIYFSYDVKMKEKGDIPEGYSVSREKKERFSLILESASTNQTSMYLCASSSRQIEKLFFGSGTQLSVL.

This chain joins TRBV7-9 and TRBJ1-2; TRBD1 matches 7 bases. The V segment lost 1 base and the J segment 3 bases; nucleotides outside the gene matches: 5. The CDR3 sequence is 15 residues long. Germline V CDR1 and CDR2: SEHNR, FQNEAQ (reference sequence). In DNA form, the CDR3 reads TGTGCCAGCAGCTTAGAGACAGGGAGACACTATGGCTACACCTTC. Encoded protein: CASSLETGRHYGYTF.

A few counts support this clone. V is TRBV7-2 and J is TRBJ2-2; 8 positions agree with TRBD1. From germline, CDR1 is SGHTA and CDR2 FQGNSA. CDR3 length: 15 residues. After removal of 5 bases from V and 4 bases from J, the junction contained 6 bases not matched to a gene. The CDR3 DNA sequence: TGTGCCAGCAGCACAGACAGGGGTGGCACCGGGGAGCTGTTTTTT. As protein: CASSTDRGGTGELFF.

The CDR3 protein is CSVLGFGGVNTEAFF. The CDR3 bases are TGCAGCGTTCTTGGCTTTGGGGGGGTGAACACTGAAGCTTTCTTT. This chain uses TRBV29-1 with TRBJ1-1, with D maybe TRBD1 (5 bases). The CDR3 covers 15 residues. The ends were cut back, 5 bases at V and 0 bases at J, with 16 bases in the middle. Germline CDR1 reads SQVTM; CDR2 reads ANQGSEA.

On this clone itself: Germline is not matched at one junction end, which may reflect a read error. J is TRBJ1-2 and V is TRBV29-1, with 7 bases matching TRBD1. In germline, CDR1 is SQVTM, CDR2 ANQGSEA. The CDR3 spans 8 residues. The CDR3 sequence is CSAEGGSF. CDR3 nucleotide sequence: TGCAGCGCCGAAGGGGGCTCCTTC.